The 25 T cell receptor beta chains reported below all come from one sample, sequenced in a study of beta chain features in type 1 diabetes. The isolated RNA, all of it, was reverse transcribed, so expressed TCRB transcripts were what got sequenced. The protocol was immunoSEQ multiplex PCR, while the TCRdb copy is restricted to in-frame clones and leaves out a portion. The repertoire consists of about 160,000 clones, with roughly 8.1% occurring once and the leading ten covering less than 0.85%. Sequencing was done on a sample of central memory CD4+ T cells from blood. The receptors stem from a man younger than 35 in good health.

This clone has only a few counts. This clone may be a read error of a much larger clone one base away. In the same sample, other DNA sequences code for this CDR3. The rearrangement uses TRBV7-9 and TRBJ2-3, with 8 nucleotides matching TRBD1. Germline assignment: CDR1 SEHNR and CDR2 FQNEAQ (reference sequence). Germline trimming cut 4 bases from V and 0 bases from J; bases unmatched to any gene: 0. There are 14 residues in the CDR3. The CDR3 nucleotides read TGTGCCAGCAGCTGGACAGGGAGCACAGATACGCAGTATTTT. This sequence encodes CASSWTGSTDTQYF.

In this sample, this clone turned up many times. This chain connects TRBV19 to TRBJ2-1; D gene ambiguous. Trimming shortened V by 8 bases and J by 11 bases, and 13 bases separated the two germline ends. The germline CDR1 and CDR2 sequences are LNHDA and SQIVND (reference sequence). The CDR3 totals 11 residues. The CDR3 DNA reads TGTGCCAGTCGAGACCGACTTCAGCAGTTCTTC. Translation: CASRDRLQQFF.

This chain connects TRBV28 to TRBJ2-7; 7 bases match TRBD1. CDR3 length equals 15 residues. Germline loops: CDR1 MDHEN, CDR2 SYDVKM. V shed 5 bases, J shed 3 bases, and the junction held 10 bases outside the gene matches. The CDR3 DNA reads as TGTGCCAGCAGTACAAACAGGGCAGGGGGCTACGAGCAGTACTTC. Residues: CASSTNRAGGYEQYF. Full variable domain (rest looked up from reference TRBV28 and TRBJ2-7): DVKVTQSSRYLVKRTGEKVFLECVQDMDHENMFWYRQDPGLGLRLIYFSYDVKMKEKGDIPEGYSVSREKKERFSLILESASTNQTSMYLCASSTNRAGGYEQYFGPGTRLTVT.

V gene TRBV7-8 combines with J gene TRBJ2-6, with D perhaps TRBD1 (6 bases). This CDR3 is built from 17 residues. Germline V lookup: CDR1 SGHVS, CDR2 FQNEAQ. Trimming took 2 bases from V and 4 from J, leaving 15 bases between them. The CDR3 region is CASSLSGWGPGANVLTF. The DNA for the CDR3 is TGTGCCAGCAGCTTAAGTGGTTGGGGGCCCGGGGCCAACGTCCTGACTTTC.

The chain carries TRBV7-9 and TRBJ1-2; the match to TRBD1 covers 9 bases. The CDR3 consists of 14 residues. The germline V gene has CDR1 SEHNR and CDR2 FQNEAQ (reference sequence). The V segment lost 4 bases and the J segment 8 bases; nucleotides outside the gene matches: 8. In nucleotides, the CDR3 is TGTGCCAGCAGCTGGGGACAGGGCTTGTGGGGCTACACCTTC. Its protein product is CASSWGQGLWGYTF.

The sample holds a few counts of this clone. This rearrangement joins TRBV7-2 to TRBJ2-1; 10 bases line up with TRBD1. CDR3 size: 15 residues. In germline, CDR1 is SGHTA, CDR2 FQGNSA. Trimming took 4 bases from V and 10 from J; bases not matched to a gene: 10. The CDR3 sequence: CASSWVGTGEREQFF. CDR3 DNA: TGTGCCAGCAGCTGGGTCGGGACAGGGGAACGAGAGCAGTTCTTC. Complete variable domain (other parts from reference TRBV7-2 and TRBJ2-1): GAGVSQSPSNKVTEKGKDVELRCDPISGHTALYWYRQSLGQGLEFLIYFQGNSAPDKSGLPSDRFSAERTGGSVSTLTIQRTQQEDSAVYLCASSWVGTGEREQFFGPGTRLTVL.

The V gene is TRBV7-9, the J gene TRBJ1-2; 7 bases map to TRBD1. The V and J ends lost 5 bases and 2 bases, in that order; junction bases with no gene match: 2. This CDR3 contains 13 residues. Germline values: CDR1 SEHNR, CDR2 FQNEAQ (reference sequence). The CDR3 protein is CASSRDRNYGYTF. The CDR3 region has the DNA TGTGCCAGCAGCCGGGACAGAAACTATGGCTACACCTTC.

V gene TRBV6-1 combines with J gene TRBJ2-6, with 7 bases that match TRBD1. The germline gives CDR1 MNHNS, CDR2 SASEGT. The CDR3 is made up of 15 amino acids. V lost 6 bases to trimming and J lost 2 bases; unmatched junction nucleotides: 4. The CDR3 reads CASSHTGAGANVLTF. CDR3 DNA sequence: TGTGCCAGCAGCCATACAGGGGCTGGGGCCAACGTCCTGACTTTC.

The table lists this clone with a few counts. J is TRBJ1-4 and V is TRBV7-8, with 9 bases lining up with TRBD1. The germline V gene encodes CDR1 SGHVS and CDR2 FQNEAQ. V shed 5 bases, J shed 8 bases, and the junction held 6 bases outside the gene matches. CDR3 length: 14 amino acids. CDR3 protein: CASSKGQGGEKLFF. DNA for the CDR3: TGTGCCAGCAGCAAGGGACAGGGTGGAGAAAAACTGTTTTTT.

The V and J genes are TRBV9 and TRBJ2-7, with D possibly matching TRBD2 (6 bases). In germline, CDR1 is SGDLS, CDR2 YYNGEE. Trimming pared 0 bases from V and 2 bases from J, leaving 12 bases between. The CDR3 extends over 15 amino acids. The chain's CDR3 is CASSVDLGGAYEQYF. The DNA for the CDR3 is TGTGCCAGCAGCGTAGACCTGGGGGGTGCCTACGAGCAGTACTTC.

A few counts support this clone. The chain employs TRBV5-4 and TRBJ2-1; no clear D. The CDR3 sequence is 15 residues long. Per germline, CDR1 SGHNT and CDR2 YYREEE (reference sequence). The germline V and J ends were trimmed by 3 bases and 8 bases, with 18 bases remaining between them. The CDR3 nucleotides are TGTGCCAGCAGCTCGTATAGCCCGTTTACTGATGAGCAGTTCTTC. Residues: CASSSYSPFTDEQFF.

This sequence joins TRBV6-4 and TRBJ2-1; TRBD1 might be the D (6 bases). CDR1 and CDR2 (germline): MRHNA, SNTAGT. CDR3 length: 14 residues. The V gene lost 4 bases and the J gene lost 6 bases, with 13 bases spanning the gap. In nucleotides, the CDR3 is TGTGCCAGCAGTGCCATGGGACACTCCAATGAGCAGTTCTTC. Translating gives CASSAMGHSNEQFF.

The sample holds a few counts of this clone. The rearrangement uses TRBV4-2 and TRBJ2-2, with TRBD2 identical over 7 bases. The CDR3 is 21 amino acids. V trimming: 4 bases; J trimming: 7 bases; junction bases outside the gene matches: 27. The germline V gene has CDR1 LGHNA and CDR2 YNFKEQ. CDR3 bases: TGTGCCAGCAGCCGAAGATCTAGCCAGGCGGGAGCCAGAGCGTTGGGCGGGGAGCTGTTTTTT. Its translation is CASSRRSSQAGARALGGELFF.

In its sample, this clone was seen many times. J is TRBJ2-6 and V is TRBV4-3, with a tentative D call TRBD1 (6 bases). Trimming cost V 1 base and J 4 bases, with 11 bases left between them. Per germline, CDR1 LGHNA and CDR2 YSLEER. This CDR3 is built from 16 residues. CDR3 DNA: TGCGCCAGCAGCCAAGGAGCAGGGGCCGGGGCCAACGTCCTGACTTTC. Protein sequence: CASSQGAGAGANVLTF.

This chain links TRBV4-1 with TRBJ2-7, with TRBD1 as a possible D gene (6 bases). The germline V gene encodes CDR1 MGHRA and CDR2 YSYEKL. Trimming stripped 1 base from V and 2 bases from J, with 15 bases between. CDR3 length equals 16 residues. This chain's CDR3 is CASSQGPGAGTYEQYF. The CDR3 DNA is TGCGCCAGCAGCCAAGGACCAGGGGCCGGGACCTACGAGCAGTACTTC.

This clone was seen repeatedly, ten times or more. The V call is TRBV15, the J call TRBJ1-6, with 8 bases that match TRBD1. V lost 3 bases to trimming and J lost 7 bases; unmatched junction nucleotides: 11. Germline CDR1 is LNHNV and CDR2 is YYDKDF (reference sequence). The CDR3 has 17 residues. The CDR3 spells CATSRLYGQGDNSPLHF. CDR3 sequence (DNA): TGTGCCACCAGCAGGTTGTACGGACAGGGAGACAATTCACCCCTCCACTTT.

This clone has a handful of counts. This chain connects TRBV10-3 to TRBJ1-1; D perhaps matches TRBD1 (5 bases). V dropped 3 bases and J dropped 0 bases, with 8 bases sitting between them. This CDR3 spans 14 amino acids. Germline V gene data show CDR1 as ENHRY and CDR2 as SYGVKD. The CDR3 region is CAISDRQMNTEAFF. In DNA, the CDR3 is TGTGCCATCAGTGACCGACAGATGAACACTGAAGCTTTCTTT.

This clone occurred many times. The rearrangement joins TRBV7-9 to TRBJ2-4; the D gene is possibly TRBD2 (6 bases). Trimming left V 5 bases short and J 5 bases short, with 13 bases between. The length of the CDR3 is 14 residues. Looked up from germline, CDR1 is SEHNR and CDR2 is FQNEAQ (reference sequence). As DNA, the CDR3 is TGTGCCAGCAGCAGCACAGGAGGGGAAAACATTCAGTACTTC. This encodes CASSSTGGENIQYF.

The table lists this clone with a few counts. The rearrangement links TRBV7-8 to TRBJ2-1; tentative D call: TRBD1 (6 bases). The CDR3 has 16 residues. Germline V gives CDR1 SGHVS, CDR2 FQNEAQ. Between the trimmed V and J ends, which lost 6 bases and 2 bases, there was a span of 17 bases. The CDR3 spells CASRPGTQRPYNEQFF. The CDR3 DNA reads as TGTGCCAGCAGACCCGGGACACAGAGACCCTACAATGAGCAGTTCTTC.

This clone has just a few counts. V and J are TRBV11-1 and TRBJ2-7; 10 bases agree with TRBD1. The CDR3 extends over 16 amino acids. The ends lost 3 bases at V and 5 bases at J; junction bases unmatched: 10. Germline V gene sequence: CDR1 SGHAT, CDR2 FQDESV (reference sequence). CDR3 sequence reads: CASSLTPDRGFNEQYF. DNA of the CDR3: TGTGCCAGCAGCTTGACCCCGGACAGGGGGTTCAACGAGCAGTACTTC.

This clone was recorded a few times. The rearrangement joins TRBV7-2 to TRBJ2-7; TRBD2 aligns across 13 bases. Germline V gene data show CDR1 as SGHTA and CDR2 as FQGNSA. The V and J ends lost 3 bases and 3 bases, in that order; junction bases with no gene match: 2. The CDR3 runs 15 residues. Here the CDR3 reads CASSFRTSGGYEQYF. CDR3 DNA sequence: TGTGCCAGCAGCTTTAGGACTAGCGGGGGCTACGAGCAGTACTTC.

This clone occurred a few times. This sequence joins TRBV7-9 and TRBJ2-2; 8 nucleotides match TRBD1. Trimming at V came to 7 bases and at J to 3 bases, leaving 7 bases not matched to a gene. There are 15 residues in the CDR3. Germline V gene sequence: CDR1 SEHNR, CDR2 FQNEAQ (reference sequence). This CDR3 is CASNPGRGHTGELFF. The CDR3 DNA follows: TGTGCCAGCAACCCGGGCAGGGGGCACACCGGGGAGCTGTTTTTT.

V gene TRBV7-9 combines with J gene TRBJ2-2; TRBD2 matches 14 bases. The CDR3 sequence is 14 residues long. Trimming cost V 5 bases and J 11 bases; bases outside gene matches: 4. The germline gives CDR1 SEHNR, CDR2 FQNEAQ (reference sequence). CDR3: CASSQGLAGEELFF. The CDR3 region has the DNA TGTGCCAGCAGCCAGGGACTAGCGGGGGAAGAGCTGTTTTTT.

This clone was seen a handful of times. The chain employs TRBV7-3 and TRBJ2-1, with D maybe TRBD1 (5 bases). This CDR3 spans 15 amino acids. In germline, CDR1 is SGHTA, CDR2 FQGTGA. V shed 5 bases and J shed 0 bases, with 11 bases lying between them. The CDR3 DNA follows: TGTGCCAGCAGCGAACAGGAAAGCTCCTACAATGAGCAGTTCTTC. This sequence encodes CASSEQESSYNEQFF.

V gene TRBV19 combines with J gene TRBJ2-7; weak D call: TRBD1 (6 bases). Per the germline V gene, CDR1 is LNHDA and CDR2 is SQIVND (reference sequence). V was clipped by 5 bases and J by 3 bases, with 11 bases between them. The CDR3 is 13 residues long. CDR3 in DNA: TGTGCCAGTAGTTTGAACAGGGACTACGAGCAGTACTTC. Translation gives CASSLNRDYEQYF. Variable domain in full (rest from reference TRBV19 and TRBJ2-7): DGGITQSPKYLFRKEGQNVTLSCEQNLNHDAMYWYRQDPGQGLRLIYYSQIVNDFQKGDIAEGYSVSREKKESFPLTVTSAQKNPTAFYLCASSLNRDYEQYFGPGTRLTVT.